This passage covers 30 T cell receptor beta chains from one sample sequenced in a study of T-cell memory formation after mild COVID-19. MiXCR, run by TCRdb on the 5' RACE reads, gives a single entry per CDR3 protein. The sample carries around 420,000 distinct CDR3 sequences, roughly 26% recorded once. Sample: PBMCs or a T cell subset sorted from them (not recorded which). The receptors originated from an adult woman who had mild COVID-19 (a few samples of this study predate the infection). Cell type and time point are not known.

The chain links TRBV9 to TRBJ1-1; TRBD1 matches 9 bases. Germline CDR1 and CDR2: SGDLS and YYNGEE. There are 14 residues in the CDR3. V lost 3 bases and J lost 6; bases outside the gene matches: 6. CDR3 nucleotides: TGTGCCAGCAGCGCACAGGGGGCGATTGCTGAAGCTTTCTTT. Translation gives CASSAQGAIAEAFF.

This clonotype was seen only a few times. The chain carries TRBV5-1 and TRBJ2-3; D remains ambiguous. This CDR3 contains 18 residues. From germline, CDR1 is SGHRS and CDR2 YFSETQ. The ends were cut back, 3 bases at V and 1 base at J, with 21 bases in the middle. CDR3 coding DNA: TGCGCCAGCAGCTCACCCACCGAACAAAGTCTAGGCACAGATACGCAGTATTTT. Encoded protein: CASSSPTEQSLGTDTQYF.

This clonotype showed up many times. The chain couples TRBV5-1 to TRBJ2-4, with 10 bases fitting TRBD2. Germline CDR1 SGHRS, CDR2 YFSETQ. CDR3 length: 16 residues. The V gene end was trimmed by 4 bases and the J gene end by 5 bases; junction bases not matched to a gene: 9. The CDR3 coding sequence is TGCGCCAGCAGCCCAAGCGGGGGGGCTTTAGAAAACATTCAGTACTTC. Its protein product is CASSPSGGALENIQYF.

This clonotype was seen only a few times. This sequence joins TRBV5-1 and TRBJ2-1; D is possibly TRBD2 (5 bases). The CDR3 runs to 17 residues. V gave up 5 bases and J gave up 6 bases, with 24 bases separating them. Germline assignment: CDR1 SGHRS and CDR2 YFSETQ. The CDR3 protein is CASSFLPNSGRGNEQFF. The DNA for the CDR3 is TGCGCCAGCAGTTTTCTACCTAACAGCGGACGGGGCAATGAGCAGTTCTTC.

The chain joins TRBV12-3 or TRBV12-4 to TRBJ2-1; a weak D match, TRBD1 (6 bases). The CDR3 runs 12 residues. With 7 bases removed from V and 15 bases from J, the gap between germline ends came to 19 bases. The CDR3 loop reads CASMRYFTGPFF. CDR3 DNA: TGTGCCAGCATGAGGTATTTCACAGGGCCGTTCTTC.

This clonotype was seen a handful of times. This chain uses TRBV25-1 with TRBJ2-6, with D tentatively TRBD2 (7 bases). The CDR3 has 19 amino acids. Between the trimmed V and J ends, which lost 2 bases and 0 bases, there was a span of 17 bases. In germline, CDR1 is MGHDK, CDR2 SYGVNS. CDR3 amino acids: CASSERGGGKYSGANVLTF. The CDR3 nucleotides are TGTGCCAGCAGTGAAAGGGGGGGCGGCAAATACTCTGGGGCCAACGTCCTGACTTTC.

The V gene is TRBV5-6, the J gene TRBJ1-1; TRBD1 aligns across 7 bases. The CDR3 has 18 amino acids. Per the germline V gene, CDR1 is SGHDT and CDR2 is YYEEEE. Trimming took 3 bases from V and 1 from J; bases not matched to a gene: 15. CDR3 protein: CASSSPRVLTGPNTEAFF. CDR3 DNA sequence: TGTGCCAGCAGCTCCCCAAGGGTGTTGACAGGGCCGAACACTGAAGCTTTCTTT.

This chain links TRBV28 with TRBJ1-5; no reliable D call. Germline loops: CDR1 MDHEN, CDR2 SYDVKM. CDR3 size: 13 residues. Trimming left V 2 bases short and J 2 bases short, with 4 bases between. CDR3 in amino acids: CASSLHRNQPQHF. CDR3 coding DNA: TGTGCCAGCAGTTTACACCGCAATCAGCCCCAGCATTTT.

DNA for the CDR3: TGTGCCAGCAGCCAAGAAGGACTAGCCGCCCGTTTTGGGACCCAGTACTTC. This translates into CASSQEGLAARFGTQYF. The chain combines TRBV3-1 with TRBJ2-5; TRBD2 aligns across 8 bases. The germline V gene has CDR1 LGHDT and CDR2 YNNKEL (reference sequence). V gave up 0 bases and J gave up 7 bases; unmatched junction bases: 13. This CDR3 is 17 amino acids long.

This clonotype has a handful of counts. The V gene is TRBV7-8, the J gene TRBJ1-4; D perhaps matches TRBD1 (6 bases). The CDR3 totals 17 residues. CDR1 is SGHVS, CDR2 FQNEAQ, per germline. The germline V and J ends were trimmed by 5 bases and 0 bases, with 16 bases remaining between them. CDR3 sequence: CASSHGGGLATNEKLFF. In nucleotides, the CDR3 is TGTGCCAGCAGCCACGGTGGGGGGCTCGCAACTAATGAAAAACTGTTTTTT. The entire variable domain, with the rest obtained from reference TRBV7-8 and TRBJ1-4, is as follows: GAGVSQSPRYKVAKRGQDVALRCDPISGHVSLFWYQQALGQGPEFLTYFQNEAQLDKSGLPSDRFFAERPEGSVSTLKIQRTQQEDSAVYLCASSHGGGLATNEKLFFGSGTQLSVL.

This clonotype was found a few times. The V and J genes are TRBV6-6 and TRBJ2-2; TRBD1 matches at 9 bases. The germline V gene encodes CDR1 MNHNY and CDR2 SVGAGI (reference sequence). The J segment lost 4 bases and the V segment lost 2 bases, leaving 2 bases of the junction unmatched. This CDR3 comprises 15 residues. CDR3 nucleotides: TGTGCCAGCAGTTACCCGGACAGGGGCACCGGGGAGCTGTTTTTT. This sequence encodes CASSYPDRGTGELFF.

This clonotype was picked up a small number of times. The rearrangement links TRBV6-2 or TRBV6-3 to TRBJ2-5; 9 bases match TRBD1. CDR3 length: 13 residues. J was trimmed by 6 bases and V by 8 bases; bases with no gene match: 7. The germline CDR1 and CDR2 sequences are MNHEY and SVGEGT. The CDR3: CASDHGQGKTQYF. In DNA form, the CDR3 reads TGTGCCAGCGACCACGGACAGGGGAAGACCCAGTACTTC.

The chain couples TRBV5-1 to TRBJ1-1; no firm D call. Trimming stripped 0 bases from V and 3 bases from J, with 9 bases between. The CDR3 length is 14 residues. Germline V gene lookup returns CDR1 SGHRS and CDR2 YFSETQ. The CDR3: CASSLEEGYTEAFF. In DNA, the CDR3 is TGCGCCAGCAGCTTGGAGGAGGGTTACACTGAAGCTTTCTTT.

V is TRBV7-2 and J is TRBJ1-2, with 9 bases identical to TRBD1. V lost 5 bases to trimming and J lost 4 bases; unmatched junction nucleotides: 5. The CDR3 has 14 amino acids. Germline CDR1 SGHTA, CDR2 FQGNSA. The CDR3 sequence is CASSPAGQGYGYTF. As DNA, the CDR3 is TGTGCCAGCAGCCCAGCGGGACAGGGCTATGGCTACACCTTC.

This clonotype has at least ten counts. The CDR3 DNA follows: TGTGCCAGCAGTTTAAACAGGAACACTGAAGCTTTCTTT. Translated, it gives CASSLNRNTEAFF. This chain links TRBV27 with TRBJ1-1; D ambiguous. Germline assignment: CDR1 MNHEY and CDR2 SMNVEV (reference sequence). CDR3 length: 13 amino acids. Trimming pared 2 bases from V and 1 base from J, leaving 5 bases between.

The chain joins TRBV7-3 to TRBJ2-3, with 7 bases identical to TRBD1. The CDR3 loop spans 14 amino acids. Unmatched junction bases numbered 4, after V lost 5 bases and J lost 2 bases. Germline CDR1 reads SGHTA; CDR2 reads FQGTGA. CDR3 region: CASSEQGSTDTQYF. The CDR3 DNA reads as TGTGCCAGCAGCGAACAGGGGTCCACAGATACGCAGTATTTT. Full variable domain (rest looked up from reference TRBV7-3 and TRBJ2-3): GAGVSQTPSNKVTEKGKYVELRCDPISGHTALYWYRQSLGQGPEFLIYFQGTGAADDSGLPNDRFFAVRPEGSVSTLKIQRTERGDSAVYLCASSEQGSTDTQYFGPGTRLTVL.

This rearrangement joins TRBV27 to TRBJ1-1, with 8 bases aligning to TRBD1. Germline assignment: CDR1 MNHEY and CDR2 SMNVEV (reference sequence). The trim removed 6 bases at V and 5 bases at J, leaving 11 bases unmatched. The CDR3 loop spans 15 amino acids. This CDR3 is CASRNPRQGLTEAFF. The CDR3 DNA reads as TGTGCCAGCAGGAATCCTCGACAGGGGTTGACTGAAGCTTTCTTT.

A note on this clonotype: A much more abundant neighbour one base away suggests this may be a read error. The chain recombines TRBV12-3 or TRBV12-4 with TRBJ2-7; 14 nucleotides line up with TRBD2. The CDR3 spans 14 residues. Losses at the gene ends were 6 bases for V and 6 bases for J; bases not matched to a gene: 4. The CDR3 sequence is CASRPGLAGAEQYF. In nucleotides, the CDR3 is TGTGCCAGCAGGCCGGGACTAGCGGGAGCCGAGCAGTACTTC.

Comments on this clonotype: One junction end does not reproduce the germline sequence, and a read error may be involved. This sequence joins TRBV29-1 and TRBJ2-1; 9 bases align to TRBD2. This CDR3 comprises 13 residues. The germline V gene has CDR1 SQVTM and CDR2 ANQGSEA. CDR3 bases: TGCAGCGTTGAAATAGCGGGGCTAGCGGGATATTACTTC. This codes for CSVEIAGLAGYYF.

The CDR3, as DNA: TGTGCCAGCAGCCCAGACAGCCTCTCTGGAAACACCATATATTTT. Translation: CASSPDSLSGNTIYF. The V call is TRBV5-5, the J call TRBJ1-3; D is perhaps TRBD1 (5 bases). This CDR3 is 15 amino acids long. Per germline, CDR1 SGHKS and CDR2 YYEKEE (reference sequence). Trimming took off 4 bases at V and 0 bases at J, with 11 bases between the two ends. Full variable domain (missing parts from reference TRBV5-5 and TRBJ1-3): DAGVTQSPTHLIKTRGQQVTLRCSPISGHKSVSWYQQVLGQGPQFIFQYYEKEERGRGNFPDRFSARQFPNYSSELNVNALLLGDSALYLCASSPDSLSGNTIYFGEGSWLTVV.

This clonotype has a handful of counts. The chain combines TRBV10-3 with TRBJ1-5; possible D gene TRBD1, 5 bases. V lost 2 bases and J lost 6, with 17 bases in between. The CDR3 is 16 amino acids. Germline V gene lookup returns CDR1 ENHRY and CDR2 SYGVKD. The CDR3 sequence: CAISEGVLTGLQPQHF. CDR3 nucleotide sequence: TGTGCCATCAGTGAGGGGGTCCTAACAGGACTTCAGCCCCAGCATTTT.

This clonotype was detected only once. The rearrangement joins TRBV4-2 to TRBJ2-3; either TRBD1 or TRBD2 may supply D (5 bases each). The CDR3 sequence is 13 residues long. Trimming removed 0 bases from V and 14 bases from J, with 15 bases in between. Germline assignment: CDR1 LGHNA and CDR2 YNFKEQ. CDR3 DNA: TGTGCCAGCAGCCAAGAGTGGGACCCTTCCCGGTATTTT. Protein sequence: CASSQEWDPSRYF.

The V and J genes are TRBV24-1 and TRBJ2-3; TRBD2 matches 7 bases. Germline loops: CDR1 KGHDR, CDR2 SFDVKD. J gave up 6 bases and V 1 base, and 12 bases lay outside the gene matches. The CDR3 extends over 17 amino acids. Here the CDR3 reads CATSDLGGEGPADTQYF. The CDR3 bases are TGTGCCACCAGTGATTTAGGCGGGGAGGGCCCGGCGGATACGCAGTATTTT.

This clonotype was seen only a few times. The chain joins TRBV4-1 to TRBJ1-5; the D is unclear. The ends were cut back, 0 bases at V and 7 bases at J, with 16 bases in the middle. Germline V lookup: CDR1 MGHRA, CDR2 YSYEKL. CDR3 length: 16 amino acids. As DNA, the CDR3 is TGCGCCAGCAGCCAAGATAGGTCTTCAGGCCGGCAGCCCCAGCATTTT. Residues: CASSQDRSSGRQPQHF.

This clonotype was observed a few times. The rearrangement uses TRBV27 and TRBJ1-2, with 7 bases matching TRBD1. V lost 5 bases to trimming and J lost 7 bases; unmatched junction nucleotides: 10. This CDR3 comprises 14 residues. Germline CDR1 reads MNHEY; CDR2 reads SMNVEV (reference sequence). CDR3 protein: CASSQTGLGLGYTF. The CDR3 DNA sequence: TGTGCCAGCAGTCAGACAGGGCTCGGACTTGGCTACACCTTC.

The rearrangement links TRBV15 to TRBJ1-6; TRBD1 might be the D (6 bases). Germline values: CDR1 LNHNV, CDR2 YYDKDF (reference sequence). V lost 7 bases and J lost 9, with 13 bases in between. CDR3 length: 13 amino acids. The CDR3 DNA reads TGTGCCACCACGCAGGGGCGCGGTTCACCCCTCCACTTT. Translated: CATTQGRGSPLHF.

Comment on this clonotype: A much bigger clone sits one base away, suggesting this may be a read error. Likely a read error: the CDR3 ends without its conserved phenylalanine or tryptophan. The gene calls are TRBV7-2 and TRBJ2-1, with no clear D. The CDR3 loop spans 15 amino acids. The germline CDR1 and CDR2 sequences are SGHTA and FQGNSA. The V end lost 5 bases, the J end lost 1 base, and 12 bases lay between the germline ends. CDR3 in DNA: TGTGCCAGCAGCCAACGACTTCAGTCCTACAATGAGCAGTTCTTA. Its protein is CASSQRLQSYNEQFL.

This clonotype was seen a handful of times. The CDR3 DNA is TGCGCCAGCAGCCTCCTAGCGGGGGGTATCGCGAACACCGGGGAGCTGTTTTTT. It yields the protein CASSLLAGGIANTGELFF. This chain links TRBV4-1 with TRBJ2-2; TRBD2 aligns across 11 bases. Trimming at V came to 4 bases and at J to 0 bases, leaving 7 bases not matched to a gene. Per the germline V gene, CDR1 is MGHRA and CDR2 is YSYEKL. This CDR3 contains 18 residues.

This clonotype has a count of ten or more. The chain joins TRBV5-1 to TRBJ2-6; TRBD1 aligns across 7 bases. CDR3 length: 16 residues. Germline values: CDR1 SGHRS, CDR2 YFSETQ. V dropped 0 bases and J dropped 0; count of bases not matched to a gene: 0. The CDR3 loop reads CASSLAGGSGANVLTF. CDR3 nucleotides: TGCGCCAGCAGCTTGGCAGGGGGCTCTGGGGCCAACGTCCTGACTTTC.

This clonotype showed up just a few times. J is TRBJ2-1 and V is TRBV10-3, with 14 bases that match TRBD2. V shed 6 bases and J 8 bases; nucleotides not matched to a gene: 12. CDR3 length: 17 amino acids. Germline V lookup: CDR1 ENHRY, CDR2 SYGVKD. CDR3 DNA sequence: TGTGCCATCAGGACTGGGACCGGACTAGCGGGAGGCGATGAGCAGTTCTTC. Translation gives CAIRTGTGLAGGDEQFF.